The 4 T cell receptor beta chains presented below share a single source sample, sequenced in a study of T cell clonality in common variable immunodeficiency. Sequencing used immunoSEQ multiplex PCR; TCRdb keeps in-frame clones, though not all of them. Observed in the sample are about 42,000 clones, none of them singletons. Sequencing input: peripheral blood mononuclear cells. These receptors all stem from a person aged 18 to 70 in good health.

This clone came up a few times. The read gets to within 3 residues of the CDR3 end, and the germline J gene fills in the rest. The chain carries TRBV11-3 and TRBJ2-3, with D perhaps TRBD2 (7 bases). The CDR3 is 15 amino acids. Germline assignment: CDR1 SGHNT and CDR2 YENEEA. Trimming left V 4 bases short and J 2 bases short, with 13 bases between. The covered CDR3 bases are TGTGCCAGCAGCTCGCGGGGGCAAAACACAGATACG. Residues: CASSSRGQNTDT. The complete CDR3 protein is CASSSRGQNTDTQYF.

This clone showed up many times. The read gets to within 3 residues of the CDR3 end, and the germline J gene fills in the rest. V gene TRBV5-6 combines with J gene TRBJ1-2, with no clear D. Trimming pared 2 bases from V and 4 bases from J, leaving 12 bases between. The CDR3 loop spans 14 amino acids. Germline loops: CDR1 SGHDT, CDR2 YYEEEE. Partial CDR3 DNA: TGTGCCAGCAGCTTAGCGGGCAGTGGCTATGGC. Its translation: CASSLAGSGYG. Given in full, the CDR3 is CASSLAGSGYGYTF.

In this sample, this clone turned up many times. The sequenced fragment ends 3 residues before the CDR3 boundary, so the rest is inferred from the germline J gene. V is TRBV6-2 or TRBV6-3 and J is TRBJ2-5; TRBD2 agrees at 8 bases. Germline lookup yields CDR1 MNHEY and CDR2 SVGEGT. The CDR3 is 15 residues long. Losses at the gene ends were 6 bases for V and 5 bases for J; bases not matched to a gene: 11. The CDR3 bases that were read are TGTGCCAGCAGCCCTTGGAGCGGGGGTGGGGAGACC. Translated, it gives CASSPWSGGGET. The whole CDR3 is CASSPWSGGGETQYF.

This clone was found many times. Read sequence stops 3 residues before the CDR3 end, and the germline J gene provides the missing end. V is TRBV7-6 and J is TRBJ2-2, with 10 bases fitting TRBD2. V was clipped by 3 bases and J by 6 bases; unmatched bases: 4. This CDR3 region has 15 residues. Per the germline V gene, CDR1 is SGHVS and CDR2 is FNYEAQ. The CDR3 loop reads CASSLLAGAAGELFF. The covered CDR3 bases are TGTGCCAGCAGCTTGCTAGCGGGAGCCGCCGGGGAG. Supplemented by reference TRBV7-6 and TRBJ2-2, the full variable domain reads GAGVSQSPRYKVTKRGQDVALRCDPISGHVSLYWYRQALGQGPEFLTYFNYEAQQDKSGLPNDRFSAERPEGSISTLTIQRTEQRDSAMYRCASSLLAGAAGELFFGEGSRLTVL.